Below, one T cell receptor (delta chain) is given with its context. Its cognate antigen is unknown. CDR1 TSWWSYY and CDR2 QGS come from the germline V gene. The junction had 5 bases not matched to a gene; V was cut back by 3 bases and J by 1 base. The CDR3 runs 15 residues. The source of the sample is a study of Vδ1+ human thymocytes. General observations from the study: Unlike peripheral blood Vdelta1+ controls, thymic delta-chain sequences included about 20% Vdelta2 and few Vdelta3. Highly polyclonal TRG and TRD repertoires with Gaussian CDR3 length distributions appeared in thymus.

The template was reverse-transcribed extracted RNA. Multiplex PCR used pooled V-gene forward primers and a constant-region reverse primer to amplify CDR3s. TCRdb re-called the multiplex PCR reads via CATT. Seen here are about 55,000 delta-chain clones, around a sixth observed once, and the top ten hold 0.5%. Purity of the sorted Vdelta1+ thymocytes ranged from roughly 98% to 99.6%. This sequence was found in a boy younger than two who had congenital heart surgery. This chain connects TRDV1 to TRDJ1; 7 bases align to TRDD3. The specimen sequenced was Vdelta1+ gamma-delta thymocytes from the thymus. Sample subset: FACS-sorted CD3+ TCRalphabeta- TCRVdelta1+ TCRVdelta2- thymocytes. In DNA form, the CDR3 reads TGTGCTCTTGGGGAGACTGGGGACATCACCGATAAACTCATCTTT. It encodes CALGETGDITDKLIF.